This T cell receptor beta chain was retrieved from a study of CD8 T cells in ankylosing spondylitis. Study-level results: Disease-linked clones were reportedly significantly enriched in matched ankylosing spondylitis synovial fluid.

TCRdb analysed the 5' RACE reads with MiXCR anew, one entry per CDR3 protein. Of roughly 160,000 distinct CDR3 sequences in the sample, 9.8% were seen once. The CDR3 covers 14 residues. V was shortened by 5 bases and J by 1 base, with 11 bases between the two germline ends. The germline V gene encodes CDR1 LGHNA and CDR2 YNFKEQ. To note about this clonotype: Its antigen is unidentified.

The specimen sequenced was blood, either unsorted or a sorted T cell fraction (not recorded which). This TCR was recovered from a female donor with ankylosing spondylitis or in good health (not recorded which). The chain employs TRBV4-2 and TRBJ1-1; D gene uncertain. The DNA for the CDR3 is TGTGCCAGCAGCGCCCGTATCGGGAACACTGAAGCTTTCTTT. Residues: CASSARIGNTEAFF.